A selection of T cell receptor beta chains follows, all from one sample in a study of blood T cell repertoires in COVID-19. This table comes from immunoSEQ multiplex PCR, and its TCRdb copy is limited to in-frame clones, with some not included. The data contain approximately 300,000 clones, approximately 91% of them singletons. The source material was peripheral blood. Every receptor here comes from a woman aged 25-40 years with COVID-19, enrolled during active disease. CDR3s include the opening cysteine and the closing phenylalanine or tryptophan. A D gene is named only where the DNA matches it firmly. Not all rows give a size; the values are once, few, many and, for expanded clones, a class.

>.|TRBD2|TRBV7-3|TRBJ2-2
CASSSGRATGELFF
TGTGCCAGCAGCTCCGGGAGGGCCACCGGGGAGCTGTTTTTT
>.|.|TRBV30|TRBJ1-3
CAWSVRHSGNTIYF
TGTGCCTGGAGTGTCAGGCACTCTGGAAACACCATATATTTT
>once|.|TRBV25-1|TRBJ1-1
CASRKGIEAFF
TGTGCCAGCAGAAAGGGGATTGAAGCTTTCTTT
>.|TRBD2|TRBV28|TRBJ2-1
CAHGRESFQFF
TGTGCCCATGGGCGGGAGTCCTTTCAATTCTTC
>.|.|TRBV2|TRBJ2-3
CASSDSGDTQYF
TGTGCCAGCAGTGATTCCGGAGATACGCAGTATTTT
>once|TRBD1|TRBV5-1|TRBJ1-1
CASSWTGGDTEAFF
TGCGCCAGCAGTTGGACAGGGGGTGACACTGAAGCTTTCTTT
>.|.|TRBV5-1|TRBJ1-5
CASSLLGSSNQPQHF
TGCGCCAGCAGCTTACTCGGGAGCTCCAATCAGCCCCAGCATTTT
>.|.|TRBV10-3|TRBJ2-5
CAIRQGEGETQYF
TGTGCCATCAGACAGGGTGAAGGGGAGACCCAGTACTTC
>.|.|TRBV24-1|TRBJ1-2
CATSEQDYGYTF
TGTGCCACCAGTGAACAGGACTATGGCTACACCTTC
>.|.|TRBV6-5|TRBJ1-2
CASSTAGSYGYTF
TGTGCCAGCAGTACGGCGGGGTCTTATGGCTACACCTTC